The 16 T cell receptor beta chains below were found in one sample sequenced in a study of cytomegalovirus exposure and HLA in healthy donors. PCR primers comprised 60 Vbeta and 13 Jbeta primers. The protocol was immunoSEQ multiplex PCR, while the TCRdb copy is restricted to in-frame clones and leaves out a portion. The repertoire consists of some 150,000 clones, with around 10% occurring once and the leading ten covering less than 2%. Sequencing was carried out using PBMCs. The receptors here all came from a male donor in good health and CMV-seronegative.

The chain couples TRBV28 to TRBJ2-7, with TRBD1 identical over 10 bases. V gave up 5 bases and J gave up 0 bases; unmatched junction bases: 10. This CDR3 has 17 residues. Looked up from germline, CDR1 is MDHEN and CDR2 is SYDVKM. The CDR3 nucleotides read TGTGCCAGCAGTCTCCCGGGGACAGGGGTTTCCTCCTACGAGCAGTACTTC. This sequence encodes CASSLPGTGVSSYEQYF.

This clone was seen only a few times. The CDR3 DNA reads as TGTGCCAGCTCTCCGGGGGGTCGGAACGAAAAACTGTTTTTT. It is translated as CASSPGGRNEKLFF. The V gene is TRBV2, the J gene TRBJ1-4; D possibly corresponds to TRBD1 (5 bases). The germline gives CDR1 SNHLY, CDR2 FYNNEI. The CDR3 has 14 amino acids. Trimming pared 8 bases from V and 8 bases from J, leaving 18 bases between.

This CDR3 reads CASSLLAGGSNEQFF. The CDR3 coding sequence is TGTGCCAGCAGCTTACTAGCGGGAGGTTCCAATGAGCAGTTCTTC. J is TRBJ2-1 and V is TRBV7-3, with 11 nucleotides matching TRBD2. The CDR3 is 15 residues long. Germline CDR1 reads SGHTA; CDR2 reads FQGTGA. V gave up 2 bases and J gave up 6 bases; unmatched junction bases: 3.

A few counts support this clone. The rearrangement uses TRBV6-4 and TRBJ2-3; D is undetermined. The CDR3 runs to 15 residues. In germline, CDR1 is MRHNA, CDR2 SNTAGT. V lost 4 bases and J 3 bases, leaving 14 bases between the germline ends. Written as DNA, the CDR3 is TGTGCCAGCAGTGTTTCCGCGAGTAGAACAGATACGCAGTATTTT. Its protein is CASSVSASRTDTQYF.

This clone was seen a handful of times. This chain connects TRBV9 to TRBJ1-2; unclear D gene. The CDR3 totals 16 residues. CDR1 SGDLS and CDR2 YYNGEE come from the germline V gene. V was trimmed by 0 bases and J by 3 bases, leaving 15 bases between them. CDR3: CASSVGPEGGYYGYTF. For the CDR3, the DNA is TGTGCCAGCAGCGTAGGACCCGAGGGCGGCTACTATGGCTACACCTTC.

This chain joins TRBV2 and TRBJ1-5; 8 bases line up with TRBD1. The CDR3 has 15 amino acids. Per germline, CDR1 SNHLY and CDR2 FYNNEI. V was pared by 6 bases and J by 7 bases, with 11 bases of the junction left unmatched. CDR3 DNA sequence: TGTGCCAGCAGATCGTCGACAGGGGTACGGCAGCCCCAGCATTTT. Amino acids: CASRSSTGVRQPQHF.

In its sample, this clone was seen a few times. The chain is built from TRBV30 and TRBJ1-1, with 7 bases that match TRBD1. The CDR3 loop spans 14 amino acids. Germline V CDR1 and CDR2: GTSNPN, SVGIG (reference sequence). V was clipped by 2 bases and J by 5 bases; unmatched bases: 8. Written as DNA, the CDR3 is TGTGCCTGGAGTTCTCGGACAGGCAAGACTGAAGCTTTCTTT. Translating it yields CAWSSRTGKTEAFF.

The chain couples TRBV15 to TRBJ2-1; 10 nucleotides agree with TRBD1. Trimming took 5 bases from V and 6 from J; bases not matched to a gene: 13. CDR3 length: 17 amino acids. Germline values: CDR1 LNHNV, CDR2 YYDKDF (reference sequence). CDR3 in amino acids: CATSRDRGLGPFNEQFF. CDR3 coding DNA: TGTGCCACCAGCCGGGACAGGGGTTTGGGGCCATTCAATGAGCAGTTCTTC.

The chain is built from TRBV28 and TRBJ1-1; D unresolved. The CDR3 is 11 residues long. Germline CDR1 reads MDHEN; CDR2 reads SYDVKM. The V end lost 4 bases, the J end lost 6 bases, and 6 bases lay between the germline ends. The CDR3 sequence: CASSSDSEAFF. In nucleotides, the CDR3 is TGTGCCAGCAGTTCTGACTCTGAAGCTTTCTTT. Using reference TRBV28 and TRBJ1-1 for the parts outside the CDR3, the full variable domain is DVKVTQSSRYLVKRTGEKVFLECVQDMDHENMFWYRQDPGLGLRLIYFSYDVKMKEKGDIPEGYSVSREKKERFSLILESASTNQTSMYLCASSSDSEAFFGQGTRLTVV.

V usage is TRBV7-6 and J usage is TRBJ2-1; 13 bases fit TRBD2. Germline trimming cut 2 bases from V and 5 bases from J; bases unmatched to any gene: 3. CDR3 length: 16 amino acids. Germline CDR1 is SGHVS and CDR2 is FNYEAQ. The CDR3 DNA sequence: TGTGCCAGCAGCTTAATAACTAGCGGGAGGGACAATGAGCAGTTCTTC. This codes for CASSLITSGRDNEQFF.

This clone appeared a few times. This chain links TRBV27 with TRBJ1-4; no firm D call. This CDR3 is built from 11 residues. Germline V gene lookup returns CDR1 MNHEY and CDR2 SMNVEV (reference sequence). Trimming took 6 bases from V and 10 from J, leaving 9 bases between them. The CDR3 is CASSPGGKLFF. CDR3 nucleotides: TGTGCCAGCAGCCCCGGTGGAAAACTGTTTTTT.

The chain employs TRBV6-5 and TRBJ1-1; D possibly corresponds to TRBD1 (6 bases). The germline V gene encodes CDR1 MNHEY and CDR2 SVGAGI. CDR3 size: 13 residues. Trimming took off 5 bases at V and 5 bases at J, with 12 bases between the two ends. The CDR3 region has the DNA TGTGCCAGCAGTCCGGGGGGGCGGACTGAAGCTTTCTTT. Its translation is CASSPGGRTEAFF.

This clone was observed a few times. This chain uses TRBV6-5 with TRBJ2-5; the match to TRBD2 covers 13 bases. V shed 6 bases, J shed 6 bases, and the junction held 4 bases outside the gene matches. Germline V CDR1 and CDR2: MNHEY, SVGAGI. This CDR3 is 14 amino acids long. CDR3 loop: CASRLAGGPKTQYF. The CDR3 coding sequence is TGTGCCAGCAGACTAGCGGGAGGGCCGAAGACCCAGTACTTC.

This rearrangement joins TRBV19 to TRBJ2-3; 9 positions match TRBD2. The CDR3 is 17 residues long. V lost 7 bases to trimming and J lost 1 base; unmatched junction nucleotides: 12. Per germline, CDR1 LNHDA and CDR2 SQIVND (reference sequence). CDR3 residues: CASTPREASGGTDTQYF. CDR3 coding DNA: TGTGCCAGTACCCCTCGGGAGGCTAGCGGGGGCACAGATACGCAGTATTTT.

The gene calls are TRBV27 and TRBJ1-2; no definite D call. The V end lost 3 bases, the J end lost 4 bases, and 12 bases lay between the germline ends. Germline CDR1 reads MNHEY; CDR2 reads SMNVEV (reference sequence). CDR3 length: 14 residues. In DNA, the CDR3 is TGTGCCAGCAGTTTCAGTTCTCCCCTCTATGGCTACACCTTC. It encodes CASSFSSPLYGYTF.

The genes are TRBV4-1 and TRBJ2-7; 8 nucleotides align to TRBD1. Germline assignment: CDR1 MGHRA and CDR2 YSYEKL. The CDR3 length is 15 residues. V shed 1 base, J shed 2 bases, and the junction held 4 bases outside the gene matches. The CDR3 DNA reads as TGCGCCAGCAGCCAAGTTGGACAGGGCCCCTACGAGCAGTACTTC. Encoded protein: CASSQVGQGPYEQYF.